The 6 T cell receptor beta chains listed next were all sequenced from one sample in a study of OX40 agonist ivuxolimab in advanced cancers. Library construction relied on the immunoSEQ multiplex PCR assay. Here the immuneACCESS table is served through TCRdb, limited to in-frame sequences with V and J called. Missing clones are a known gap in these copies; in checked studies unresolved V genes cover under half, and the rest lacks a known reason. This sample is represented by roughly 70,000 clones; about 85% of them were singletons. The ten top clones hold roughly 0.67% of the sample. Source: CD4+ or CD8+ T cells sorted from blood, taken in a trial of the OX40 agonist ivuxolimab. These receptors were taken from an adult with an advanced solid tumor such as melanoma, head and neck, liver or kidney cancer.

V is TRBV5-1 and J is TRBJ2-1, with 12 positions matching TRBD1. The CDR3 is 17 amino acids. Germline V gene data show CDR1 as SGHRS and CDR2 as YFSETQ. The V segment lost 4 bases and the J segment 4 bases; nucleotides outside the gene matches: 9. This CDR3 reads CASSLGTGGAGYNEQFF. CDR3 DNA: TGCGCCAGCAGCCTAGGGACAGGGGGCGCGGGGTACAATGAGCAGTTCTTC.

This clone was observed a handful of times. This chain links TRBV28 with TRBJ1-2, with 11 bases that match TRBD1. This CDR3 spans 16 amino acids. Unmatched junction bases numbered 13, after V lost 6 bases and J lost 7 bases. Germline values: CDR1 MDHEN, CDR2 SYDVKM. Here the CDR3 reads CASRLSGTGGRRGYTF. In DNA, the CDR3 is TGTGCCAGCAGGCTTTCCGGGACAGGGGGTCGGCGTGGCTACACCTTC.

This clone was detected a few times. This chain links TRBV6-1 with TRBJ2-7; 7 nucleotides match TRBD2. The CDR3 totals 12 residues. The V segment lost 10 bases and the J segment 7 bases; nucleotides outside the gene matches: 10. The germline CDR1 and CDR2 sequences are MNHNS and SASEGT. In DNA form, the CDR3 reads TGTGCCACCACGGCGGGAGTAAGAGAGCAGTACTTC. Encoded protein: CATTAGVREQYF.

This rearrangement joins TRBV30 to TRBJ1-4; TRBD1 is a possible D gene (6 bases). V was clipped by 3 bases and J by 0 bases, with 8 bases between them. The CDR3 extends over 14 amino acids. CDR1 and CDR2 (germline): GTSNPN, SVGIG (reference sequence). CDR3: CAWRGTPTNEKLFF. CDR3 nucleotides: TGTGCCTGGAGGGGGACACCAACTAATGAAAAACTGTTTTTT. Filled out from reference TRBV30 and TRBJ1-4, the complete variable domain reads SQTIHQWPATLVQPVGSPLSLECTVEGTSNPNLYWYRQAAGRGLQLLFYSVGIGQISSEVPQNLSASRPQDRQFILSSKKLLLSDSGFYLCAWRGTPTNEKLFFGSGTQLSVL.

In DNA form, the CDR3 reads TGTGCCATTAGGGCTAGCGGTAACTCCTACGAGCAGTACTTC. This encodes CAIRASGNSYEQYF. The V call is TRBV10-3, the J call TRBJ2-7, with TRBD2 matching over 7 bases. Losses at the gene ends were 9 bases for V and 0 bases for J; bases not matched to a gene: 8. Germline V gene lookup returns CDR1 ENHRY and CDR2 SYGVKD. The CDR3 is 14 residues long.

The genes are TRBV20-1 and TRBJ1-4; D remains ambiguous. Trimming took off 2 bases at V and 13 bases at J, with 11 bases between the two ends. This CDR3 has 11 amino acids. The V gene's germline CDR1 is DFQATT and CDR2 SNEGSKA (reference sequence). The CDR3 region is CSARTGARLFF. The CDR3 DNA sequence: TGCAGTGCTAGAACGGGAGCACGACTGTTTTTT.